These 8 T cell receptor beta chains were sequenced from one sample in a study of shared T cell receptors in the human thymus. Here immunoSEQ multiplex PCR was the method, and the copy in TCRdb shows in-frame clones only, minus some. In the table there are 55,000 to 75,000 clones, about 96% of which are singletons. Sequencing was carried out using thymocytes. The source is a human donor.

CDR3 sequence: CASSLTTGVADTQYF. CDR3 in DNA: TGTGCCAGCAGCTTAACGACAGGGGTGGCAGATACGCAGTATTTT. The chain joins TRBV7-9 to TRBJ2-3, with 8 bases matching TRBD1. The CDR3 is made up of 15 amino acids. V lost 2 bases and J lost 4; bases outside the gene matches: 5. Germline-derived CDR1 and CDR2 are SEHNR and FQNEAQ (reference sequence).

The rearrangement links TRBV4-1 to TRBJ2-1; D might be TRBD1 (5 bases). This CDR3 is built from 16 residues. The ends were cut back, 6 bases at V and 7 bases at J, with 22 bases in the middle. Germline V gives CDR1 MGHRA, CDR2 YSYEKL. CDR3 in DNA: TGCGCCAGCAGTCCCCGGTGTCAGGGTAACGTAAATGAGCAGTTCTTC. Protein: CASSPRCQGNVNEQFF.

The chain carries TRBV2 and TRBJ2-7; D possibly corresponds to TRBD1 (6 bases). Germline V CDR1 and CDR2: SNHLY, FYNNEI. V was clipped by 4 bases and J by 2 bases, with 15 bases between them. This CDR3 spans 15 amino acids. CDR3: CASSVTGTLTYEQYF. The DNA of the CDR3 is TGTGCCAGCAGTGTAACCGGGACACTAACCTACGAGCAGTACTTC.

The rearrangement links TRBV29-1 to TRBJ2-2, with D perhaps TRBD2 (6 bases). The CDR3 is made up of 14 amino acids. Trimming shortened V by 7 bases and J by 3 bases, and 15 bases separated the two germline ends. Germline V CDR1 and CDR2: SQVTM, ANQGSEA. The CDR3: CSARHGTYTGELFF. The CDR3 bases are TGCAGCGCCCGACATGGGACTTACACCGGGGAGCTGTTTTTT.

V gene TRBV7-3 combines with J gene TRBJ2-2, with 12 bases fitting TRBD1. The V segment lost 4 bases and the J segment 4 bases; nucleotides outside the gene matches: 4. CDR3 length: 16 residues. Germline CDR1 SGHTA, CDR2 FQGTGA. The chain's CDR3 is CASSSGQGACTGELFF. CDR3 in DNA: TGTGCCAGCAGCTCGGGACAGGGGGCGTGCACCGGGGAGCTGTTTTTT.

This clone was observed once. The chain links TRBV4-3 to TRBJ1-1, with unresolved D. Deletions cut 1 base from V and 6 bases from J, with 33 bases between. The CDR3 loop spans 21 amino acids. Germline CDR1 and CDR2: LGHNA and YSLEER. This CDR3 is CASSQAARVNQVKVMWPEAFF. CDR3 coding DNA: TGCGCCAGCAGCCAAGCGGCTAGGGTTAATCAGGTCAAAGTTATGTGGCCTGAAGCTTTCTTT.

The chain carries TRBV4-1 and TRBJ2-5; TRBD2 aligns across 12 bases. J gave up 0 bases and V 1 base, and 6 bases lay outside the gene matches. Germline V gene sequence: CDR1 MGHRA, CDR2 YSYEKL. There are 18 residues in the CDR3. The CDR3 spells CASSQVPLAGGDQETQYF. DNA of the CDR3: TGCGCCAGCAGCCAAGTCCCTCTAGCGGGGGGGGACCAAGAGACCCAGTACTTC.

The CDR3 DNA reads TGTGCTTCACTTGACGGACAGGGCGCCTCCAATACGCAGTATTTT. Amino acid sequence: CASLDGQGASNTQYF. The chain has TRBV5-5 and TRBJ2-3, with TRBD1 identical over 8 bases. Germline CDR1 is SGHKS and CDR2 is YYEKEE (reference sequence). The CDR3 extends over 15 amino acids.